The clone carrying this T cell receptor beta chain was recorded only once. Its antigen is not identified. These data are taken from a study of CD8+CD57+ T cells in acquired aplastic anemia. Study at large: Quantities of DNA derived from sorted CD4+ and CD8+ cells averaged approximately 3.5 ug.

TCR beta VDJ and CDR3 profiling used genomic DNA as template. TCRdb re-analysed the reads in MiXCR, keeping a single row per CDR3 protein. Of some 200,000 distinct CDR3 sequences detected, around 45% appear once; the ten largest clones hold over 7.5%. The CDR3 runs 12 residues. The germline V gene has CDR1 SQVTM and CDR2 ANQGSEA. The J segment lost 4 bases and the V segment lost 4 bases, leaving 3 bases of the junction unmatched. Notes on the study in general: Overlapping CD8+ CDR3 repertoires of patients and controls contained about 27 shared sequences.

All sequencing subjects had displayed CD8+CD57+ cell expansion on flow cytometry. Patients uniformly had severe acquired aplastic anemia. Patients were treatment-naive when blood was sampled. This clonotype was obtained from a human donor with aplastic anemia. V and J are TRBV29-1 and TRBJ1-2; the match to TRBD1 covers 7 bases. Source material: sorted CD4+, CD8+, or CD8+CD57+ T cells (not recorded which) from PBMCs. Here the CDR3 DNA reads TGCAGCGTTGGGACAGGCTCCTATGGCTACACCTTC. Translating gives CSVGTGSYGYTF. Combining the CDR3 with reference TRBV29-1 and TRBJ1-2 gives the whole variable domain SAVISQKPSRDICQRGTSLTIQCQVDSQVTMMFWYRQQPGQSLTLIATANQGSEATYESGFVIDKFPISRPNLTFSTLTVSNMSPEDSSIYLCSVGTGSYGYTFGSGTRLTVV.